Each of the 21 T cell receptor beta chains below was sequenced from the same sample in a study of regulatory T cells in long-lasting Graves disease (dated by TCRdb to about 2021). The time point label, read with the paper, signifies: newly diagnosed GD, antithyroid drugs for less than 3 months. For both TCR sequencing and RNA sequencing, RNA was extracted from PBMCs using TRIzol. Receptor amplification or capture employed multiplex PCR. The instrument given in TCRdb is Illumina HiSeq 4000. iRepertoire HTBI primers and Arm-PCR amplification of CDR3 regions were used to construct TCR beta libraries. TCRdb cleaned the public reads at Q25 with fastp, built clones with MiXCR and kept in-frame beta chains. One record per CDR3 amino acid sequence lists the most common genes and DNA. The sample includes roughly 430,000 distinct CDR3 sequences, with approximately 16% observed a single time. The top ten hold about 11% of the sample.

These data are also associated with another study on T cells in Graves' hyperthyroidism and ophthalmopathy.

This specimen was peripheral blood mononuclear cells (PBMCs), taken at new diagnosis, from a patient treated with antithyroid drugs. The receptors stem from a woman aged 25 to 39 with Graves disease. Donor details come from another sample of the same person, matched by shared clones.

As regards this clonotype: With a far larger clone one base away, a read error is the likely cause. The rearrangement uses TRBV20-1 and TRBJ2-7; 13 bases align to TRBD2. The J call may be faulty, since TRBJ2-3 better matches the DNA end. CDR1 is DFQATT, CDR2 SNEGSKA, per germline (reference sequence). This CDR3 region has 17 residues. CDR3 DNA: TGCAGTGCTAGCCCAGTAGGACTAGCGGGAGAGGAACATACGCAGTATTTT. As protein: CSASPVGLAGEEHTQYF.

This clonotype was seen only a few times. For the CDR3, the DNA is TGTGCCAGCAGTGACTCGCCAGCGGGAGTCTACAATGAGCAGTTCTTC. Protein product: CASSDSPAGVYNEQFF. The J gene is TRBJ2-1, the V gene TRBV6-4; 8 bases fit TRBD2. Germline CDR1 is MRHNA and CDR2 is SNTAGT. The CDR3 covers 16 residues. V lost 0 bases and J lost 3; bases outside the gene matches: 4.

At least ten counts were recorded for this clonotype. Written as DNA, the CDR3 is TGCGCCAGCAGCTTGAATTGGGGAACCGGGGAGCTGTTTTTT. Its translation is CASSLNWGTGELFF. The J gene is TRBJ2-2, the V gene TRBV5-1; no firm D call. Germline V gene data show CDR1 as SGHRS and CDR2 as YFSETQ. V gave up 1 base and J gave up 5 bases, with 9 bases separating them. CDR3 length: 14 amino acids.

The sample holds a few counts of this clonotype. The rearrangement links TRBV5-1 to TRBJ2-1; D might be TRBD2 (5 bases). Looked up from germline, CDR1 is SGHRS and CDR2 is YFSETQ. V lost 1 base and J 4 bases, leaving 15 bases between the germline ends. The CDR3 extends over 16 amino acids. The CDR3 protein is CASSLRSGNSYNEQFF. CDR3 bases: TGCGCCAGCAGCTTGCGGTCCGGGAACTCATACAATGAGCAGTTCTTC.

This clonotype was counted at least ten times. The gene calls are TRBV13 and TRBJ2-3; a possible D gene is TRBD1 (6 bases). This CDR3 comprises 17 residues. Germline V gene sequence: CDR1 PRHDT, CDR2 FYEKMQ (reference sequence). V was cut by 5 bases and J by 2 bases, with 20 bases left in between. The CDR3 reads CASSPDGRTEFTDTQYF. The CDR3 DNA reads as TGTGCCAGCAGCCCCGATGGGCGGACAGAATTCACAGATACGCAGTATTTT.

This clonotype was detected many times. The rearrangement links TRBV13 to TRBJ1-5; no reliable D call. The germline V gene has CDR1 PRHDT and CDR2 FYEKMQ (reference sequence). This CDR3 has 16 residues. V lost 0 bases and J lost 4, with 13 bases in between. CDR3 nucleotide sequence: TGTGCCAGCAGCTTAGGAGCGGTAGGGCCGAATCAGCCCCAGCATTTT. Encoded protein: CASSLGAVGPNQPQHF.

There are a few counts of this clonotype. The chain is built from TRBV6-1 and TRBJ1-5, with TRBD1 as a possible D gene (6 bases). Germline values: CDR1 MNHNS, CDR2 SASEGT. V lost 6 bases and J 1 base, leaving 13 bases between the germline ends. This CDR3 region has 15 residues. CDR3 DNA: TGTGCCAGCAGCCCAACGACAGGCAGCAATCAGCCCCAGCATTTT. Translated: CASSPTTGSNQPQHF.

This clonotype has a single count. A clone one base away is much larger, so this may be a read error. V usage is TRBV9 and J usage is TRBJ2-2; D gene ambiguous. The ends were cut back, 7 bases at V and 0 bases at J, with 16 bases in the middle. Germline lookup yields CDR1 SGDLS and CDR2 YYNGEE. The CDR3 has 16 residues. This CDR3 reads CASGPHGHANTGELFF. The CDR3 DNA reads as TGTGCCAGCGGCCCCCATGGGCACGCGAACACCGGGGAGCTGTTTTTT.

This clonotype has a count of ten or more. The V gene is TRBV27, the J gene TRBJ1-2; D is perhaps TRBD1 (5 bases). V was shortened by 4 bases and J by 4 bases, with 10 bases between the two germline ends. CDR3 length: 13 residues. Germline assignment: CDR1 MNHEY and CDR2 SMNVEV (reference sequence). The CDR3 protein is CASSSGPIYGYTF. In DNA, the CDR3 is TGTGCCAGCAGTTCGGGACCGATCTATGGCTACACCTTC.

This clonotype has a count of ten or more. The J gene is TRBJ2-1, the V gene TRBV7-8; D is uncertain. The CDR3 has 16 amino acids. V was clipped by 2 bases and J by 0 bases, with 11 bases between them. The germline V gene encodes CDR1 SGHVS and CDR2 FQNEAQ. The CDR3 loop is CASSLFDFNSYNEQFF. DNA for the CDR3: TGTGCCAGCAGCTTATTCGATTTTAACTCCTACAATGAGCAGTTCTTC. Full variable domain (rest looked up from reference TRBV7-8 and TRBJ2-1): GAGVSQSPRYKVAKRGQDVALRCDPISGHVSLFWYQQALGQGPEFLTYFQNEAQLDKSGLPSDRFFAERPEGSVSTLKIQRTQQEDSAVYLCASSLFDFNSYNEQFFGPGTRLTVL.

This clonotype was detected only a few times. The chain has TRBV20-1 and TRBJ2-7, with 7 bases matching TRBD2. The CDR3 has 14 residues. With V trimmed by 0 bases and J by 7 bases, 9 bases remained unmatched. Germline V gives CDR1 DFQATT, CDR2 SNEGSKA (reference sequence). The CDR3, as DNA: TGCAGTGCTAGAGATCGGCGGCTGGGGGGGGAGCAGTACTTC. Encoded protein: CSARDRRLGGEQYF.

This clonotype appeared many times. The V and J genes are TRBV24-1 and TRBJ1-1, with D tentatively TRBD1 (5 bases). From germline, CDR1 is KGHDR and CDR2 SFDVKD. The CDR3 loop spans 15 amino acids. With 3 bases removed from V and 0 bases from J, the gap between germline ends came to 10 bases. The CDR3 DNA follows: TGTGCCACCAGTGATAGCGGGGGACTGAACACTGAAGCTTTCTTT. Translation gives CATSDSGGLNTEAFF.

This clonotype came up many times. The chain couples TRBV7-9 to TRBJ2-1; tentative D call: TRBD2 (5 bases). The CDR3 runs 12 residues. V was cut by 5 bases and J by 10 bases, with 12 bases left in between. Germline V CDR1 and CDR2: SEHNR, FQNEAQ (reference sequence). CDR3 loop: CASSPGFGEQFF. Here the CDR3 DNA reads TGTGCCAGCAGCCCGGGATTCGGCGAGCAGTTCTTC.

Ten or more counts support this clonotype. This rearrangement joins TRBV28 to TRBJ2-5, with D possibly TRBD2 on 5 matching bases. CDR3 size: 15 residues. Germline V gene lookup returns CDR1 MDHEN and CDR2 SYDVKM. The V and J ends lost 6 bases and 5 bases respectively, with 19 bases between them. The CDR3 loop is CASRTAGSRHETQYF. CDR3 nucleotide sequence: TGTGCCAGCAGAACTGCGGGCAGCAGGCACGAGACCCAGTACTTC.

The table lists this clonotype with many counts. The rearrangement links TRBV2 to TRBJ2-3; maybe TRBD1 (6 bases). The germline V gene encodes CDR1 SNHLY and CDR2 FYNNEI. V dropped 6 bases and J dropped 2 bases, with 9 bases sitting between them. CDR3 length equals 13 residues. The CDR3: CASRTGLTDTQYF. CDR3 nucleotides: TGTGCCAGCAGGACAGGACTCACAGATACGCAGTATTTT.

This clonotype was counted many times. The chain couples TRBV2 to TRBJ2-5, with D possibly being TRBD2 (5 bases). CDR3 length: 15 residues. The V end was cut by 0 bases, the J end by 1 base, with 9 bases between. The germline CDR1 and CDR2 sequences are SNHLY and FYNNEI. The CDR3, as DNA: TGTGCCAGCAGTGAAGCGGAGGACTCCCAAGAGACCCAGTACTTC. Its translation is CASSEAEDSQETQYF.

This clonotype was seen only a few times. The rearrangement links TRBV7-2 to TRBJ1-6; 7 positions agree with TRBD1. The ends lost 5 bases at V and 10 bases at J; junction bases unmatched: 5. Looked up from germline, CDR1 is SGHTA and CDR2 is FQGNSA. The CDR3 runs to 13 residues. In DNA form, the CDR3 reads TGTGCCAGCAGCCCGGGACAGCGGTCACCCCTCCACTTT. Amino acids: CASSPGQRSPLHF.

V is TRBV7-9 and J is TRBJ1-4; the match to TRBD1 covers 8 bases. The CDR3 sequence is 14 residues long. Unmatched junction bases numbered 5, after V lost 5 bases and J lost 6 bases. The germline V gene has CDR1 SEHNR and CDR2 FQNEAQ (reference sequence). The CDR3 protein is CASSLDREYEKLFF. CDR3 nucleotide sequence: TGTGCCAGCAGCCTGGACAGGGAGTATGAAAAACTGTTTTTT.

In DNA form, the CDR3 reads TGTGCCAGTTCGGCTGGGGGGGCAGATACGCAGTATTTT. Amino acid sequence: CASSAGGADTQYF. The V call is TRBV19, the J call TRBJ2-3, with 7 bases fitting TRBD2. The V gene's germline CDR1 is LNHDA and CDR2 SQIVND (reference sequence). Losses at the gene ends were 8 bases for V and 4 bases for J; bases not matched to a gene: 6. CDR3 size: 13 residues.

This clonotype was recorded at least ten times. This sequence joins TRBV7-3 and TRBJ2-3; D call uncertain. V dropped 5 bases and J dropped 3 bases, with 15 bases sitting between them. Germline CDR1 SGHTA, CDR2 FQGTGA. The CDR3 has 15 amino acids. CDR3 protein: CASSNLGIRTDTQYF. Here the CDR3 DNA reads TGTGCCAGCAGCAACCTGGGGATTAGAACAGATACGCAGTATTTT. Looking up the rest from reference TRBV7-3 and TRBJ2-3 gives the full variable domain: GAGVSQTPSNKVTEKGKYVELRCDPISGHTALYWYRQSLGQGPEFLIYFQGTGAADDSGLPNDRFFAVRPEGSVSTLKIQRTERGDSAVYLCASSNLGIRTDTQYFGPGTRLTVL.

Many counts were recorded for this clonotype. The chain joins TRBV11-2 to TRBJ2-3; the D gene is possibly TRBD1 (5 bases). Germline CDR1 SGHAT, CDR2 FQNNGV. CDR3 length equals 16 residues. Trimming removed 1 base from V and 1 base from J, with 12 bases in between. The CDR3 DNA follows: TGTGCCAGCAGCTTAGTAGCAGGGTTGCGCACAGATACGCAGTATTTT. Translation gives CASSLVAGLRTDTQYF. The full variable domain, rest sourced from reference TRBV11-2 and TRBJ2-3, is EAGVAQSPRYKIIEKRQSVAFWCNPISGHATLYWYQQILGQGPKLLIQFQNNGVVDDSQLPKDRFSAERLKGVDSTLKIQPAKLEDSAVYLCASSLVAGLRTDTQYFGPGTRLTVL.